This T cell receptor (beta chain) was observed in a study of cytomegalovirus exposure and HLA in healthy donors. V was clipped by 8 bases and J by 2 bases, with 10 bases between them. Germline V gene lookup returns CDR1 LNHDA and CDR2 SQIVND (reference sequence). CDR3 length: 14 amino acids. The PCR contained 60 Vbeta and 13 Jbeta primers. Measured with immunoSEQ multiplex PCR; TCRdb has only the in-frame clones, and not every one. The repertoire holds 120,000 to 150,000 clones, with roughly 80% as singletons. The sample consisted of PBMCs. This receptor was obtained from a woman between 40 and 55 years old in good health and CMV-seropositive. The genes are TRBV19 and TRBJ1-6, with unresolved D. The CDR3: CASHPGTYNSPLHF. CDR3 bases: TGTGCCAGTCACCCCGGGACCTATAATTCACCCCTCCACTTT.